The rows below give T cell receptor beta chains drawn from one sample of a study of OX40 agonist ivuxolimab in advanced cancers. The protocol was immunoSEQ multiplex PCR, while the TCRdb copy is restricted to in-frame clones and leaves out a portion. This table has approximately 66,000 clones, 80% to 90% appearing once. The sequences come from CD4+ or CD8+ T cells sorted from blood, collected in a trial of the OX40 agonist ivuxolimab. The receptors here all came from an adult with an advanced solid tumor such as melanoma, head and neck, liver or kidney cancer. CDR3s include the opening cysteine and the closing phenylalanine or tryptophan. A D gene is named only where the DNA matches it firmly. Only part of the rows carry a size: once, few, many, or a class if the clone is expanded.

length	size	D	V	J	DNA	CDR3
13	-	TRBD1	TRBV6-5	TRBJ2-7	TGTGCCAGCAGTTCAGACAGGGCCTACGAGCAGTACTTC	CASSSDRAYEQYF
13	-	-	TRBV7-9	TRBJ1-1	TGTGCCAGCATCCCTCCAGTGGGTACTGAAGCTTTCTTT	CASIPPVGTEAFF
16	-	TRBD1	TRBV11-2	TRBJ1-1	TGTGCCAGCAGCACCCGGGACAGGGGGCGCGGCCAGGAAGCTTTCTTT	CASSTRDRGRGQEAFF
15	-	TRBD1	TRBV4-1	TRBJ1-2	TGCGCCAGCAGCCAAGGACCGGGACAGGGGTATGGCTACACCTTC	CASSQGPGQGYGYTF
12	-	-	TRBV28	TRBJ2-1	TGTGCCAGCAGTTCAGACCGTGGTGAGCAGTTCTTC	CASSSDRGEQFF
18	-	TRBD2	TRBV9	TRBJ2-3	TGTGCCAGCAGCGTCCGCGGGGGGCCACCGGACCCTACAGATACGCAGTATTTT	CASSVRGGPPDPTDTQYF
13	-	TRBD1	TRBV6-5	TRBJ1-2	TGTGCCAGCAGTTACTCAGGACAGGCCGACTACACCTTC	CASSYSGQADYTF
16	-	TRBD2	TRBV28	TRBJ2-7	TGTGCCAGCAGACCTTTACTAGCGGGAGGGTATTACGAGCAGTACTTC	CASRPLLAGGYYEQYF
11	-	-	TRBV27	TRBJ2-1	TGTGCCAGCAGTTCCCCGAATGAGCAGTTCTTC	CASSSPNEQFF
13	-	-	TRBV9	TRBJ2-7	TGTGCCAGCAGCCCTCCTTGGGGAGGCGAGCAGTACTTC	CASSPPWGGEQYF
13	-	-	TRBV13	TRBJ2-3	TGTGCCAGCAGCACAACTAGCACAGATACGCAGTATTTT	CASSTTSTDTQYF
16	-	-	TRBV9	TRBJ1-2	TGTGCCAGCAGCGATTACGGAGTGACCCCCTTGGATGGCTACACCTTC	CASSDYGVTPLDGYTF
15	-	TRBD1	TRBV5-1	TRBJ2-1	TGCGCCAGCAGCTTCCGGGACAGGGCCGGTAATGAGCAGTTCTTC	CASSFRDRAGNEQFF
15	-	TRBD1	TRBV6-5	TRBJ2-7	TGTGCCAGCAGTTACACTGGACAGGGCATTGGAGAGCAGTACTTC	CASSYTGQGIGEQYF
13	-	-	TRBV27	TRBJ1-2	TGTGCCAGCAGTCCGGGACGCGGCTATGGCTACACCTTC	CASSPGRGYGYTF
15	-	-	TRBV4-3	TRBJ1-1	TGCGCCAGCAGCCAAATTCAGGGTTCGATCACTGAAGTTTTCTTT	CASSQIQGSITEVFF
15	-	-	TRBV19	TRBJ1-1	TGTGCCAGTAGTATTGCTGCAGGGTCGAACACTGAAGCTTTCTTT	CASSIAAGSNTEAFF
16	many	-	TRBV27	TRBJ1-6	TGTGCCAGCAGTTCACCGAGGACGGCCCCGGGGTCACCCCTCCACTTT	CASSSPRTAPGSPLHF
17	-	-	TRBV15	TRBJ2-1	TGTGCCACCAGCACCCCTTCCACAGGGAGGGGATACAATGAGCAGTTCTTC	CATSTPSTGRGYNEQFF
13	few	TRBD1	TRBV29-1	TRBJ1-1	TGCAGCGTGTGGACAGGGCAGGACACTGAAGCTTTCTTT	CSVWTGQDTEAFF
14	-	-	TRBV30	TRBJ1-4	TGTGCCTCCGATGCTGTGGGGACTAATGAAAAACTGTTTTTT	CASDAVGTNEKLFF
17	-	TRBD1	TRBV25-1	TRBJ1-5	TGTGCCACCCATTCAAGGATGGCGACAGGGGACAATCAGCCCCAGCATTTT	CATHSRMATGDNQPQHF
12	few	-	TRBV11-1	TRBJ2-1	TGTGCCAGCAGCCCAGTAGGTAATGAGCAGTTCTTC	CASSPVGNEQFF
15	-	-	TRBV9	TRBJ1-1	TGTGCCAGCAGCGTGGGGGACGGACTGAACACTGAAGCTTTCTTT	CASSVGDGLNTEAFF
13	-	-	TRBV5-6	TRBJ2-7	TGTGCCAGCAGCCTTTCATTGTACTACGAGCAGTACTTC	CASSLSLYYEQYF
13	few	-	TRBV5-4	TRBJ2-1	TGTGCCAGCAGCTTGGCCAACTACAATGAGCAGTTCTTC	CASSLANYNEQFF
17	-	TRBD1	TRBV19	TRBJ1-5	TGTGCCAGTACCCCGAGGAAGGGGGCGATTAGCAATCAGCCCCAGCATTTT	CASTPRKGAISNQPQHF
17	-	-	TRBV19	TRBJ1-4	TGTGCCAGTACAACCGGGACCCGGTCGGGCCCGCGGGAAAAACTGTTTTTT	CASTTGTRSGPREKLFF
16	-	TRBD1	TRBV19	TRBJ2-2	TGTGCCAGTAGTACCCCGACAGGGGCGCACACCGGGGAGCTGTTTTTT	CASSTPTGAHTGELFF
19	once	TRBD1	TRBV4-3	TRBJ1-3	TGCGCCAGCAGCCGTCAACCCCCGGGAACAGGGGGCTCTGGAAACACCATATATTTT	CASSRQPPGTGGSGNTIYF
12	-	-	TRBV30	TRBJ1-4	TGTGCCTGGAGTGTAGGGGATGAAAAACTGTTTTTT	CAWSVGDEKLFF
12	-	-	TRBV11-2	TRBJ1-1	TGTGCCAGCAGTTTAGGGGAGACTGAAGCTTTCTTT	CASSLGETEAFF
13	once	-	TRBV7-6	TRBJ1-1	TGTGCCAGCAGCTTTAAGGAGAACACTGAAGCTTTCTTT	CASSFKENTEAFF
13	once	-	TRBV5-4	TRBJ2-2	TGTGCCAGCAGCCCTCGGGAAACCGGGGAGCTGTTTTTT	CASSPRETGELFF
13	-	-	TRBV5-1	TRBJ1-1	TGCGCCAGCAGCTTAGGAGTAAAGACTGAAGCTTTCTTT	CASSLGVKTEAFF
17	-	TRBD2	TRBV4-1	TRBJ2-5	TGCGCCAGCAGCCCTAAAAAAGGACTAGCGGCTCAAGAGACCCAGTACTTC	CASSPKKGLAAQETQYF
15	-	TRBD2	TRBV27	TRBJ2-7	TGTGCCAGCAGTTTGTCCCCTAGCGGGGTTTACGAGCAGTACTTC	CASSLSPSGVYEQYF
16	-	-	TRBV19	TRBJ2-7	TGTGCCAGTAGTATAGGGAACAGGTCACCATCCTCGGAGCAGTACTTC	CASSIGNRSPSSEQYF
15	-	-	TRBV7-9	TRBJ2-5	TGTGCCAGCGCCCTGAGGGTAGGGAGCCAAGAGACCCAGTACTTC	CASALRVGSQETQYF
16	-	-	TRBV19	TRBJ2-2	TGTGCCAGTAATCCATCCTGGGCGGTAAACACCGGGGAGCTGTTTTTT	CASNPSWAVNTGELFF
16	-	TRBD2	TRBV2	TRBJ2-1	TGTGCCAGCAGTTATAGCGGGAGGGCCGTTGAAAATGAGCAGTTCTTC	CASSYSGRAVENEQFF
14	-	-	TRBV27	TRBJ1-2	TGTGCCAGCAGTTTAGAAGGGGTGGGTTATGGCTACACCTTC	CASSLEGVGYGYTF
14	-	-	TRBV11-2	TRBJ1-2	TGTGCCAGCAGCTTAGAGGGCAGGGGCCATGGCTACACCTTC	CASSLEGRGHGYTF
14	-	-	TRBV6-5	TRBJ1-5	TGTGCCAGCAGTACGGCTGTCGGCAATCAGCCCCAGCATTTT	CASSTAVGNQPQHF
17	few	-	TRBV9	TRBJ2-1	TGTGCCAGCAGCGATCCGAAGGGCGTGGGGGATTACAATGAGCAGTTCTTC	CASSDPKGVGDYNEQFF
12	-	-	TRBV5-5	TRBJ2-3	TGTGCCAGCAGCTTATTAACAGATACGCAGTATTTT	CASSLLTDTQYF
12	-	TRBD1	TRBV18	TRBJ1-1	TGTGCCAGCTCAACAGGGGACACTGAAGCTTTCTTT	CASSTGDTEAFF
14	-	-	TRBV28	TRBJ2-3	TGTGCCAGCAGAGCACCGGCTAGCACAGATACGCAGTATTTT	CASRAPASTDTQYF